The source of this TCR beta chain is a study of shared clonotypes between healthy human individuals. Study observations and caveats: Across four donors, naive CD4 shared roughly 5.2%, naive CD8 over 3%, memory CD4 2% to 2.5%, memory CD8 under 0.5%.

The germline V gene encodes CDR1 LNHNV and CDR2 YYDKDF (reference sequence). This CDR3 is built from 15 residues. V dropped 5 bases and J dropped 4 bases, with 18 bases sitting between them. Positively selected for CCR7, the CD45RO-negative cells used as naive CD8 cells excluded terminally differentiated effector memory CD45RA+ cells. Remarks on this clone: The antigen is not known.

The method was immunoSEQ multiplex PCR; TCRdb's version includes in-frame clones alone and lacks a portion of them. This sample has about 2.1 million clones, with about 93% found just once. The sequence was obtained from a man aged 18 to 29 in good health. Some clones in this sample may be carry-over from other donors' samples. Source material: naive CD8+ T cells from PBMCs. V gene TRBV15 combines with J gene TRBJ2-7, with a weak D call TRBD1 (6 bases). The CDR3 protein is CATSAPRGQLYEQYF. The CDR3 nucleotides are TGTGCCACCAGCGCGCCGCGTGGACAGCTGTACGAGCAGTACTTC.